Presented here are 17 T cell receptor beta chains from one specimen sequenced in a study of CD8 T cells in ankylosing spondylitis (dated by TCRdb to 2017 to 2019). Library preparation was by 5' RACE. TCRdb names Illumina HiSeq 2500 as the instrument used. The public sequencing data were trimmed at Q25 with fastp and processed into clonotypes with MiXCR by TCRdb, which kept only in-frame beta chains. Every distinct CDR3 protein forms one entry, paired with its most common genes and DNA. Present in this sample are 250,000 to 350,000 distinct CDR3 sequences, about 20% of which were seen just once. 7.8% of the sample is in the top ten clones. Source material: blood, either unsorted or a sorted T cell fraction (not recorded which). The receptors were gathered from a male donor with ankylosing spondylitis or in good health (not recorded which).

This clonotype was recorded many times. The genes are TRBV5-1 and TRBJ2-1; D is possibly TRBD1 (6 bases). The CDR3 is 12 residues long. Germline V gene lookup returns CDR1 SGHRS and CDR2 YFSETQ. The V end was cut by 4 bases, the J end by 14 bases, with 16 bases between. The CDR3 spells CASSPKDRVEFF. The CDR3 nucleotides read TGCGCCAGCAGCCCTAAGGACAGAGTGGAGTTCTTC.

By sample share, this clonotype is medium-sized. This chain uses TRBV20-1 with TRBJ2-3, with 8 positions matching TRBD2. The germline V gene has CDR1 DFQATT and CDR2 SNEGSKA (reference sequence). The CDR3 has 16 residues. Trimming took 5 bases from V and 2 from J; bases not matched to a gene: 12. Written as DNA, the CDR3 is TGCAGTGCTCCTGCTAGCGGGTGGTCCAACACAGATACGCAGTATTTT. As protein: CSAPASGWSNTDTQYF.

This clonotype was detected a few times. This chain connects TRBV27 to TRBJ2-2, with 9 nucleotides matching TRBD2. The CDR3 runs 14 residues. V was pared by 5 bases and J by 15 bases, with 13 bases of the junction left unmatched. Germline CDR1 and CDR2: MNHEY and SMNVEV (reference sequence). The CDR3: CASSPWTSAGTVFF. DNA of the CDR3: TGTGCCAGCAGTCCGTGGACTAGCGCGGGGACGGTGTTTTTT.

The sample holds a few counts of this clonotype. This chain joins TRBV29-1 and TRBJ2-1, with 11 bases identical to TRBD2. Germline CDR1 is SQVTM and CDR2 is ANQGSEA. Germline trimming cut 5 bases from V and 4 bases from J; bases unmatched to any gene: 4. CDR3 length equals 14 residues. The CDR3 spells CSVSTSGSYNEQFF. The CDR3 coding sequence is TGCAGCGTTAGCACTAGCGGGAGTTACAATGAGCAGTTCTTC.

This clonotype was seen ten or more times. The V and J genes are TRBV20-1 and TRBJ2-5; D ambiguous. Trimming removed 2 bases from V and 5 bases from J, with 15 bases in between. The CDR3 length is 14 residues. Germline V gene data show CDR1 as DFQATT and CDR2 as SNEGSKA (reference sequence). CDR3 in DNA: TGCAGTGCTAGACCCCCGGGCCTCGGGGAGACCCAGTACTTC. Translating it yields CSARPPGLGETQYF.

CDR3 region: CASKSVGNEQFF. The CDR3 DNA is TGTGCCAGCAAGTCCGTTGGGAATGAGCAGTTCTTC. This chain links TRBV6-1 with TRBJ2-1; unclear D gene. The CDR3 totals 12 residues. V was pared by 7 bases and J by 7 bases, with 11 bases between. CDR1 and CDR2 from the germline V gene are MNHNS and SASEGT.

There are many counts of this clonotype. The rearrangement links TRBV6-1 to TRBJ2-2; TRBD1 is a possible D gene (6 bases). Germline V gene lookup returns CDR1 MNHNS and CDR2 SASEGT. This CDR3 region has 15 residues. V was trimmed by 6 bases and J by 1 base, leaving 12 bases between them. CDR3 loop: CASSLWDKNTGELFF. Written as DNA, the CDR3 is TGTGCCAGCAGCCTTTGGGACAAGAACACCGGGGAGCTGTTTTTT.

The V gene is TRBV5-4, the J gene TRBJ2-1; D is uncertain. V lost 0 bases and J lost 10, with 8 bases in between. The CDR3 length is 12 residues. Germline V CDR1 and CDR2: SGHNT, YYREEE (reference sequence). The DNA of the CDR3 is TGTGCCAGCAGCTTGGGGCCGCGAGAGCAGTTCTTC. Protein sequence: CASSLGPREQFF.

In this sample, this clonotype turned up a few times. The CDR3, as DNA: TGTGCCAGCAGTCACCTGACTAGCGGGGGACCGAGGTTGGATACGCAGTATTTT. Translated: CASSHLTSGGPRLDTQYF. This chain uses TRBV27 with TRBJ2-3, with 12 bases that match TRBD2. The CDR3 is 18 residues long. V gave up 5 bases and J gave up 6 bases; unmatched junction bases: 15. The germline V gene encodes CDR1 MNHEY and CDR2 SMNVEV (reference sequence).

This clonotype was seen only a few times. The gene calls are TRBV12-3 or TRBV12-4 and TRBJ2-1; D remains unclear. The CDR3 extends over 12 amino acids. V dropped 5 bases and J dropped 5 bases, with 7 bases sitting between them. CDR3 protein: CASSRTNNEQFF. In DNA form, the CDR3 reads TGTGCCAGCAGTCGGACCAACAATGAGCAGTTCTTC.

The chain links TRBV3-1 to TRBJ1-5; 9 bases align to TRBD1. Trimming took 3 bases from V and 7 from J; bases not matched to a gene: 10. The CDR3 covers 16 residues. The V gene's germline CDR1 is LGHDT and CDR2 YNNKEL (reference sequence). The CDR3 nucleotides are TGTGCCAGCAGCCATTCCGTGGCAGGGACAGGGCAGCCCCAGCATTTT. Translation: CASSHSVAGTGQPQHF. The full variable domain, in which reference TRBV3-1 and TRBJ1-5 provide the parts outside the CDR3, is DTAVSQTPKYLVTQMGNDKSIKCEQNLGHDTMYWYKQDSKKFLKIMFSYNNKELIINETVPNRFSPKSPDKAHLNLHINSLELGDSAVYFCASSHSVAGTGQPQHFGDGTRLSIL.

The chain couples TRBV7-2 to TRBJ2-7, with D possibly TRBD1 on 5 matching bases. Germline lookup yields CDR1 SGHTA and CDR2 FQGNSA. This CDR3 has 15 amino acids. Trimming removed 3 bases at V and 2 bases at J, with 14 bases between. DNA of the CDR3: TGTGCCAGCAGCTTGGCCCAGGGTCCCGCCTACGAGCAGTACGTC. Translated: CASSLAQGPAYEQYV.

The table lists this clonotype with a few counts. The chain is built from TRBV29-1 and TRBJ2-5; 7 nucleotides line up with TRBD2. V shed 6 bases and J 1 base; nucleotides not matched to a gene: 11. The CDR3 totals 15 residues. Per germline, CDR1 SQVTM and CDR2 ANQGSEA. Here the CDR3 reads CSVTRAGVSQETQYF. CDR3 nucleotides: TGCAGCGTCACGCGGGCGGGAGTATCCCAAGAGACCCAGTACTTC.

The sample holds many counts of this clonotype. The V gene is TRBV5-1, the J gene TRBJ2-1; no definite D call. The V gene's germline CDR1 is SGHRS and CDR2 YFSETQ. V shed 0 bases and J shed 6 bases, with 13 bases lying between them. The CDR3 is 15 residues long. The CDR3 spells CASSLEGSTTNEQFF. In DNA form, the CDR3 reads TGCGCCAGCAGCTTGGAGGGCTCCACCACCAATGAGCAGTTCTTC.

This clonotype was detected ten times or more. V gene TRBV12-3 or TRBV12-4 combines with J gene TRBJ2-3; 10 nucleotides line up with TRBD1. V shed 6 bases, J shed 1 base, and the junction held 7 bases outside the gene matches. This CDR3 is 16 amino acids long. The CDR3: CASRKTGGEGTDTQYF. Written as DNA, the CDR3 is TGTGCCAGCAGGAAGACAGGGGGCGAGGGCACAGATACGCAGTATTTT.

The chain combines TRBV9 with TRBJ2-2, with D perhaps TRBD2 (5 bases). Looked up from germline, CDR1 is SGDLS and CDR2 is YYNGEE. CDR3 length: 15 amino acids. Trimming cost V 0 bases and J 4 bases, with 10 bases left between them. The CDR3 region is CASSVGGLFTGELFF. In nucleotides, the CDR3 is TGTGCCAGCAGCGTAGGCGGACTCTTCACCGGGGAGCTGTTTTTT.

This clonotype has a handful of counts. The chain is built from TRBV6-1 and TRBJ2-2; TRBD1 or TRBD2 may be the D gene (6 bases each). This CDR3 spans 15 amino acids. V lost 6 bases and J lost 5, with 16 bases in between. CDR1 and CDR2 from the germline V gene are MNHNS and SASEGT. The CDR3 nucleotides are TGTGCCAGCAGCTCCGGGTGGGGGGCTACCGGGGAGCTGTTTTTT. Translation gives CASSSGWGATGELFF.